The source of this T cell receptor (beta chain) is a study of cytotoxic CD8 clonotypes in ibrutinib-treated CLL. Study-wide background: Across the patients, some ten were relapsed/refractory, more than 14 treatment-naive and approximately 17 IGHV unmutated. The authors obtained response samples at a median of about 12 months of treatment, range 6 to 36.

Libraries were prepared by immunoSEQ multiplex PCR; TCRdb keeps only in-frame clonotypes and omits some of them. This table has 70,000 to 80,000 clones, approximately 80% appearing once. Concerning this clone: Its target is unknown.

General study points: Under treatment, the uncommon public clonotypes either contracted or remained stable.

This TCR was sampled from a human donor with chronic lymphocytic leukemia. Sequenced material: PBMCs, taken at disease progression, from a patient treated with ibrutinib.

The CDR3 spells CASRNRASYGAFF. The CDR3 nucleotides read TGTGCCAGTAGGAACAGGGCCTCCTACGGGGCTTTCTTT. This sequence joins TRBV7-9 and TRBJ1-1, with a possible D match to TRBD1 (6 bases). Trimming removed 9 bases at V and 11 bases at J, with 22 bases between. Germline-derived CDR1 and CDR2 are SEHNR and FQNEAQ (reference sequence). There are 13 residues in the CDR3. The full variable domain, in which reference TRBV7-9 and TRBJ1-1 provide the parts outside the CDR3, is DTGVSQNPRHKITKRGQNVTFRCDPISEHNRLYWYRQTLGQGPEFLTYFQNEAQLEKSRLLSDRFSAERPKGSFSTLEIQRTEQGDSAMYLCASRNRASYGAFFGQGTRLTVV.